These T cell receptor beta chains were read from a single sample in a study of regulatory T cells in long-lasting Graves disease. MiXCR, run by TCRdb on the multiplex PCR reads, gives a single entry per CDR3 protein. The sample lists 390,000 or so distinct CDR3 sequences; around 11% were seen once. This sample was also put to use in a study of T cells in Graves' hyperthyroidism and ophthalmopathy.

The sequencing used peripheral blood mononuclear cells (PBMCs), collected at new diagnosis, from a patient treated with antithyroid drugs. These receptors were collected from a woman under 30 with Graves disease. Each CDR3 is given with its conserved first and last residue. A D gene is named only where the DNA matches it firmly. Where a row states a size, it is once, few, many or the class of an expanded clone; other rows omit it.

v_gene: TRBV12-3/TRBV12-4
abundance: many
d_gene: TRBD2
j_gene: TRBJ2-1
CDR3nt: TGTGCCAGCAGGACCGGGACTAGCCTCGATGAGCAGTTCTTC
CDR3aa: CASRTGTSLDEQFF

v_gene: TRBV7-2
abundance: many
d_gene: -
j_gene: TRBJ1-5
CDR3nt: TGTGCCAGCAGCTTGCTAGACAATCAGCCCCAGCATTTT
CDR3aa: CASSLLDNQPQHF

v_gene: TRBV20-1
abundance: many
d_gene: -
j_gene: TRBJ2-2
CDR3nt: TGCAGTGCTAGAGATGAGTCGAACACCGGGGAGCTGTTTTTT
CDR3aa: CSARDESNTGELFF

v_gene: TRBV4-1
abundance: many
d_gene: -
j_gene: TRBJ2-1
CDR3nt: TGCGCCAGCAGCCCCACTAGTCTTGAGCAGTTCTTC
CDR3aa: CASSPTSLEQFF

v_gene: TRBV12-5
abundance: many
d_gene: TRBD1
j_gene: TRBJ1-2
CDR3nt: TGTGCTAGTGGCCCTCAACCTTTGGGACAGTTCTATGGCTACACCTTC
CDR3aa: CASGPQPLGQFYGYTF

v_gene: TRBV20-1
abundance: -
d_gene: -
j_gene: TRBJ2-7
CDR3nt: TGCAGTGCTCCATCCCTGGGACGAACCTACGAGCAGTACTTC
CDR3aa: CSAPSLGRTYEQYF

v_gene: TRBV12-3/TRBV12-4
abundance: -
d_gene: -
j_gene: TRBJ2-1
CDR3nt: TGTGCCAGCAGCGTCCCTGGGTCCTCCTACAATGAGCAGTTCTTC
CDR3aa: CASSVPGSSYNEQFF

v_gene: TRBV28
abundance: many
d_gene: -
j_gene: TRBJ2-3
CDR3nt: TGTGCCAGCCAAGGTAGCGGAAGCACAGATACGCAGTATTTT
CDR3aa: CASQGSGSTDTQYF

v_gene: TRBV7-6
abundance: few
d_gene: -
j_gene: TRBJ1-1
CDR3nt: TGTGCCAGCAGACCAGACAGAACCGACACTGAAGCTTTCTTT
CDR3aa: CASRPDRTDTEAFF

v_gene: TRBV29-1
abundance: -
d_gene: TRBD2
j_gene: TRBJ2-4
CDR3nt: TGCAGCGGGAAACAGGGCGGGGGGAACATTCAGTACTTC
CDR3aa: CSGKQGGGNIQYF

v_gene: TRBV20-1
abundance: -
d_gene: -
j_gene: TRBJ2-4
CDR3nt: TGCAGTGCCCCAGTCGGGGCAGGGCCGAACATTCAGTACTTC
CDR3aa: CSAPVGAGPNIQYF

v_gene: TRBV2
abundance: many
d_gene: TRBD1
j_gene: TRBJ2-2
CDR3nt: TGTGCCAGCAGTCCCGGACGACAGGGAATCGACACCGGGGAGCTGTTTTTT
CDR3aa: CASSPGRQGIDTGELFF

v_gene: TRBV20-1
abundance: -
d_gene: TRBD2
j_gene: TRBJ2-5
CDR3nt: TGCAGTGCCGGAGCGGGGGCAGACCAAGAGACCCAGTACTTC
CDR3aa: CSAGAGADQETQYF

v_gene: TRBV12-3/TRBV12-4
abundance: many
d_gene: -
j_gene: TRBJ2-2
CDR3nt: TGTGCCAGCAGTTTAGTAACGGTCACCGGGGAGCTGTTTTTT
CDR3aa: CASSLVTVTGELFF

v_gene: TRBV9
abundance: many
d_gene: TRBD1
j_gene: TRBJ1-3
CDR3nt: TGTGCCAGCAGCGTAGCTAGCACAGGGGACGGAAACACCATATATTTT
CDR3aa: CASSVASTGDGNTIYF

v_gene: TRBV7-8
abundance: many
d_gene: TRBD2
j_gene: TRBJ2-3
CDR3nt: TGTGCCAGCAGCCGGATAGCGGGAGTTTATCCAGATACGCAGTATTTT
CDR3aa: CASSRIAGVYPDTQYF

v_gene: TRBV3-1
abundance: -
d_gene: -
j_gene: TRBJ1-2
CDR3nt: TGTGCCAGCAGCCCCCCGGGGGGCTGGTATGGCTACACCTTC
CDR3aa: CASSPPGGWYGYTF

v_gene: TRBV6-1
abundance: many
d_gene: -
j_gene: TRBJ2-2
CDR3nt: TGTGCCAGCAGTAAGGGACGCTCAGGGTCCCCGAACACCGGGGAGCTGTTTTTT
CDR3aa: CASSKGRSGSPNTGELFF

v_gene: TRBV6-4
abundance: many
d_gene: TRBD2
j_gene: TRBJ2-1
CDR3nt: TGTGCCAGCAGTGATTCCAGCGGGAGCTACAATGAGCAGTTCTTC
CDR3aa: CASSDSSGSYNEQFF

v_gene: TRBV4-1
abundance: -
d_gene: -
j_gene: TRBJ1-2
CDR3nt: TGCGCCAGCAGCCAAGATCCGGACTATGGCTACACCTTC
CDR3aa: CASSQDPDYGYTF

v_gene: TRBV15
abundance: many
d_gene: TRBD2
j_gene: TRBJ2-5
CDR3nt: TGTGCCACCAGCTGGGGGGGACCAAAAGAGACCCAGTACTTC
CDR3aa: CATSWGGPKETQYF

v_gene: TRBV7-3
abundance: many
d_gene: TRBD2
j_gene: TRBJ2-1
CDR3nt: TGTGCCAGCAGCTTAGAGGCGGGGGGGAGCAATGAGCAGTTCTTC
CDR3aa: CASSLEAGGSNEQFF

v_gene: TRBV28
abundance: many
d_gene: TRBD1
j_gene: TRBJ1-1
CDR3nt: TGTGCCAGCATCTCGTACAGGGGGCAGTGGAACACTGAAGCTTTCTTT
CDR3aa: CASISYRGQWNTEAFF

v_gene: TRBV9
abundance: -
d_gene: -
j_gene: TRBJ2-7
CDR3nt: TGTGCCAGCAGCGTGGACAGCACCTACGAGCAGTACTTC
CDR3aa: CASSVDSTYEQYF

v_gene: TRBV27
abundance: many
d_gene: -
j_gene: TRBJ1-3
CDR3nt: TGTGCCAGCAGTTTTCGGGTCACACCTGGAAACACCATATATTTT
CDR3aa: CASSFRVTPGNTIYF